The 8 T cell receptor beta chains below all came from one sample that was sequenced in a study of Ad26.COV2.S vaccination and SARS-CoV-2 variants. This sample's treatment: around 19 received Ad26.COV2.S at low or high dose, single or two shots; about 5 received placebo; per-sample allocation not given. The samples were gathered on day 63 after the first injection of vaccine or placebo. TCRdb's copy holds only in-frame clones and misses some; the assay was immunoSEQ multiplex PCR. The sample contains 450,000 to 550,000 clones, roughly nine tenths of which appear only once. This specimen was peripheral blood, taken in a trial of Ad26.COV2.S vaccine versus placebo. The receptors here all came from a person between 18 and 65 years old who received the Ad26.COV2.S COVID-19 vaccine or a placebo.

The CDR3 region is CASSQTSGLTDTQYF. The CDR3 region has the DNA TGTGCCAGCAGCCAGACTAGCGGGCTCACAGATACGCAGTATTTT. The V call is TRBV9, the J call TRBJ2-3; 10 nucleotides align to TRBD2. Germline V gene lookup returns CDR1 SGDLS and CDR2 YYNGEE. Trimming at V came to 4 bases and at J to 2 bases, leaving 4 bases not matched to a gene. The CDR3 has 15 amino acids.

This chain connects TRBV7-8 to TRBJ1-5; D call uncertain. Germline V gene data show CDR1 as SGHVS and CDR2 as FQNEAQ. Trimming cost V 2 bases and J 7 bases, with 24 bases left between them. The CDR3 has 18 residues. The CDR3 reads CASSLSFGPLDREQPQHF. As DNA, the CDR3 is TGTGCCAGCAGCTTAAGTTTCGGACCTTTGGATAGGGAGCAGCCCCAGCATTTT.

The J gene is TRBJ2-7, the V gene TRBV4-3, with D possibly being TRBD1 or TRBD2 (6 bases each). CDR3 length: 15 amino acids. V was cut by 4 bases and J by 3 bases, with 16 bases left in between. CDR1 is LGHNA and CDR2 is YSLEER in the germline V gene. CDR3 residues: CASSLQGGGGYEQYF. The DNA for the CDR3 is TGCGCCAGCAGCCTCCAGGGCGGAGGGGGCTACGAGCAGTACTTC.

The J gene is TRBJ1-3, the V gene TRBV3-1 (or the pseudogene TRBV3-2); D gene uncertain. Trimming cost V 1 base and J 0 bases, with 7 bases left between them. The CDR3 totals 15 residues. Germline lookup yields CDR1 LGHDT and CDR2 YNNKEL (reference sequence). CDR3 sequence (DNA): TGTGCCAGCAGCCAAGGGGTACACTCTGGAAACACCATATATTTT. Translating it yields CASSQGVHSGNTIYF.

This chain uses TRBV5-1 with TRBJ1-2; D unclear. V shed 4 bases and J shed 0 bases, with 7 bases lying between them. The length of the CDR3 is 13 residues. Germline V lookup: CDR1 SGHRS, CDR2 YFSETQ. CDR3: CASSRAANYGYTF. CDR3 nucleotide sequence: TGCGCCAGCAGCAGGGCGGCTAACTATGGCTACACCTTC.

The chain combines TRBV27 with TRBJ2-3, with 10 bases fitting TRBD2. The CDR3 has 16 amino acids. CDR1 and CDR2 (germline): MNHEY, SMNVEV (reference sequence). V trimming: 2 bases; J trimming: 2 bases; junction bases outside the gene matches: 4. The CDR3 region has the DNA TGTGCCAGCAGTTTAATAGCGGGGGGCCCCACAGATACGCAGTATTTT. Translating gives CASSLIAGGPTDTQYF.

On this clone: The identical CDR3 is also encoded by other nucleotide sequences in the sample. The gene calls are TRBV25-1 and TRBJ1-1, with TRBD1 identical over 8 bases. The length of the CDR3 is 15 residues. V dropped 3 bases and J dropped 1; count of bases not matched to a gene: 4. Germline V gene lookup returns CDR1 MGHDK and CDR2 SYGVNS. CDR3 nucleotides: TGTGCCAGCAGTGAGCCCGGACAGGGGAACACTGAAGCTTTCTTT. As protein: CASSEPGQGNTEAFF.

This chain uses TRBV5-1 with TRBJ2-7; D remains ambiguous. Trimming took 3 bases from V and 1 from J, leaving 11 bases between them. The CDR3 is made up of 14 amino acids. From germline, CDR1 is SGHRS and CDR2 YFSETQ. CDR3 loop: CASSSRVQSYEQYF. DNA for the CDR3: TGCGCCAGCAGCTCACGGGTCCAATCCTACGAGCAGTACTTC.